This TCR beta chain was documented in a study of blood T cell repertoires in COVID-19. Clones were read by immunoSEQ multiplex PCR, and TCRdb kept only the in-frame ones, dropping some. Of about 180,000 clones in the sample, about four fifths were seen once. This clone was seen a handful of times. V dropped 5 bases and J dropped 4; count of bases not matched to a gene: 7. This CDR3 is built from 14 residues. CDR1 and CDR2 from the germline V gene are KGHSH and LQKENI. The chain uses TRBV18 and TRBJ2-7; 8 nucleotides line up with TRBD2. The TCR was taken from an older man with active or convalescent COVID-19. The material sequenced was peripheral blood. Written as DNA, the CDR3 is TGTGCCAGCTCAAAAGCGGGAGACCCGTACGAGCAGTACTTC. Residues: CASSKAGDPYEQYF.